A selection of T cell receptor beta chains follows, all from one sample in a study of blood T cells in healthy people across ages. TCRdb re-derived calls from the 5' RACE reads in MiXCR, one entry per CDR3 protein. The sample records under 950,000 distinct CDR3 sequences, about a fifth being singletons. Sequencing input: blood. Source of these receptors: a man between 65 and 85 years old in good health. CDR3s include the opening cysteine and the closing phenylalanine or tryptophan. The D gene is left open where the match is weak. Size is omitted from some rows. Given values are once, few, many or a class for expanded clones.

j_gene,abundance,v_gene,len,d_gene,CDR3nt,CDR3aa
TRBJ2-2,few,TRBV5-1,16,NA,TGCGCCAGCAGCTTGGGGCACGGTCTTGACACCGGGGAGCTGTTTTTT,CASSLGHGLDTGELFF
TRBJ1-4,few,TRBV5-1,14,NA,TGCGCCAGCAGGGAATCTAAGGCTAATGAAAAACTGTTTTTT,CASRESKANEKLFF
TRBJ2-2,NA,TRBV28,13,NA,TGTGCCAGCAAAAGGGGGGGCACCGGGGAGCTGTTTTTT,CASKRGGTGELFF
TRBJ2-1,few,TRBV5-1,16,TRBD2,TGCGCCAGCAGCTTGGAGGGACTAGCGGGAGTACATGAGCAGTTCTTC,CASSLEGLAGVHEQFF
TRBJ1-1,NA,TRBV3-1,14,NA,TGTGCCAGCAGCGAAAATACCCTAAACACTGAAGCTTTCTTT,CASSENTLNTEAFF
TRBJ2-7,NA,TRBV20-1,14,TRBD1,TGCAGTGCTAACCCGGGACAGGGGATCTACGAGCAGTACTTC,CSANPGQGIYEQYF
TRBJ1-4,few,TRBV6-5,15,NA,TGTGCCAGCAGCCGCCGGGCAGATCGGGTACAAAAACTGTTTTTT,CASSRRADRVQKLFF
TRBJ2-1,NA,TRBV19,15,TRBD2,TGTGCCAGTAGTACCTCTAGCGGGGGGCACAATGAGCAGTTCTTC,CASSTSSGGHNEQFF
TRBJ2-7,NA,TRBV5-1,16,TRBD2,TGCGCCAGCAGCTTGGAGAGCGGGGGGGCGGTCTACGAGCAGTACTTC,CASSLESGGAVYEQYF
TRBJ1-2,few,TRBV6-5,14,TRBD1,TGTGCCAGTAGTCCGGACAGGGGCCGGTTTGGCTACACCTTC,CASSPDRGRFGYTF
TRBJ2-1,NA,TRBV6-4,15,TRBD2,TGTGCCAGCAGCGCGACTAGCGGGAGCGCTAATGAGCAGTTCTTC,CASSATSGSANEQFF
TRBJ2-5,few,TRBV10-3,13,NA,TGTGCCACAGGGCAGGGGTCCCAAGAGACCCAGTACTTC,CATGQGSQETQYF
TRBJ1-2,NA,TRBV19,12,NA,TGTGCCAGTAGTATCGAGCCGGGTGGCTACACCTTC,CASSIEPGGYTF
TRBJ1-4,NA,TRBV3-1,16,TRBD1,TGTGCCAGCAGCCCGGGGACAGGTTTGAATAATGAAAAACTGTTTTTT,CASSPGTGLNNEKLFF
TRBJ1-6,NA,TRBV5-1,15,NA,TGCGCCAGCAGCGTGCGACAGGCTCTTGATTCACCCCTCCACTTT,CASSVRQALDSPLHF
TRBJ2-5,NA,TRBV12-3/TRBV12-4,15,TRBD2,TGTGCCAGCAGCGCTAGCGGGGGATTAAAAGAGACCCAGTACTTC,CASSASGGLKETQYF
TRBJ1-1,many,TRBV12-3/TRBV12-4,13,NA,TGTGCCAGCAGTGCCCGCATGAACACTGAAGCTTTCTTT,CASSARMNTEAFF
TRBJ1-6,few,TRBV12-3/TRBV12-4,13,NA,TGTGCCAGCAGTTTAGTTTCTCCGGCCACCCTCCACTTT,CASSLVSPATLHF
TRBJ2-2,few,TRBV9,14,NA,TGTGCCAGCAGCCCATCCGACTGGACCGGGGAACTGTTTTTT,CASSPSDWTGELFF
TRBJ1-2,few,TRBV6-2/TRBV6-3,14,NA,TGTGCCAGCAGTTCGTCTGGGGGTGGCTATGGCTACACCTTC,CASSSSGGGYGYTF
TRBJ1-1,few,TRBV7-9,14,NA,TGTGCCAGCAGCGGTAGACGGGAAAACACTGAAGCTTTCTTT,CASSGRRENTEAFF
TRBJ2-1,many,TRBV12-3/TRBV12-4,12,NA,TGTGCCAGCAGTTTTCTGGGAAATGAGCAGTTCTTC,CASSFLGNEQFF